This T cell receptor (beta chain) was documented in a study of T cell changes during pregnancy in multiple sclerosis. Only in-frame clones appear in the TCRdb table, and some are missing; sequencing was by immunoSEQ multiplex PCR. This table has approximately 100,000 clones, approximately 94% appearing once. The CDR3 sequence is 17 residues long. V was clipped by 2 bases and J by 0 bases, with 11 bases between them. The germline V gene encodes CDR1 SGHVS and CDR2 FQNEAQ. V and J are TRBV7-8 and TRBJ2-6; D is perhaps TRBD1 (5 bases). Sequencing was performed on peripheral blood, taken in the third trimester of pregnancy. This TCR came from a female donor with multiple sclerosis, enrolled in a pregnancy study. The DNA of the CDR3 is TGTGCCAGCAGCTTAATACAGGTCAACTCTGGGGCCAACGTCCTGACTTTC. Its protein product is CASSLIQVNSGANVLTF. Supplemented by reference TRBV7-8 and TRBJ2-6, the full variable domain reads GAGVSQSPRYKVAKRGQDVALRCDPISGHVSLFWYQQALGQGPEFLTYFQNEAQLDKSGLPSDRFFAERPEGSVSTLKIQRTQQEDSAVYLCASSLIQVNSGANVLTFGAGSRLTVL.